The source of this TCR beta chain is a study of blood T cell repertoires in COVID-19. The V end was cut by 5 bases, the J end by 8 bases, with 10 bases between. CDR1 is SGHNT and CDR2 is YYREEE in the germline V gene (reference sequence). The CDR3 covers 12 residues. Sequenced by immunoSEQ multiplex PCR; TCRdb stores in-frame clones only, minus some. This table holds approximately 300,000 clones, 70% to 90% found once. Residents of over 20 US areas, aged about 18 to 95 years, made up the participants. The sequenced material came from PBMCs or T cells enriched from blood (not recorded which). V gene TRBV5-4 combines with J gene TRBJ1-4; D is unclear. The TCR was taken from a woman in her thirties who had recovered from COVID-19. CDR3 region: CASSWGGEKLFF. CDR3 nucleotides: TGTGCCAGCAGTTGGGGAGGGGAAAAACTGTTTTTT.